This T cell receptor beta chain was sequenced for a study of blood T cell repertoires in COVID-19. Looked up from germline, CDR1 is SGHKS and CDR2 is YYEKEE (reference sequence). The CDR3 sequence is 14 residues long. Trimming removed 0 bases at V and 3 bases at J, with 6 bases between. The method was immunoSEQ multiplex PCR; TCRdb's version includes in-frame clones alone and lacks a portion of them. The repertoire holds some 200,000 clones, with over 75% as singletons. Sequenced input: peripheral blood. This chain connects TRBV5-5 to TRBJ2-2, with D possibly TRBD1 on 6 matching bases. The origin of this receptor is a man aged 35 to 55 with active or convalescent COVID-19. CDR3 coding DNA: TGTGCCAGCAGCTTGGCAGGGGACACCGGGGAGCTGTTTTTT. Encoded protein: CASSLAGDTGELFF.